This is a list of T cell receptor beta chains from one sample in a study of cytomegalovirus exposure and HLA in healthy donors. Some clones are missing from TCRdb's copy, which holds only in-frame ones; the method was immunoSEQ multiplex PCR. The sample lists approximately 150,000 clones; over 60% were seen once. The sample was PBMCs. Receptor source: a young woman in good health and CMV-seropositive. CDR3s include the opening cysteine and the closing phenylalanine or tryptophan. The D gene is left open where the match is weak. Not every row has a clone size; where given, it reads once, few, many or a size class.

TGTGCCAGCAGTCAGACTAGCGGGAGCGTAGATACGCAGTATTTT,CASSQTSGSVDTQYF,few,TRBJ2-3,TRBD2,TRBV11-2
TGTGCCAGTAGTCCCCTAGGGGGGGACCCCTACGAGCAGTACTTC,CASSPLGGDPYEQYF,-,TRBJ2-7,-,TRBV19
TGCGCCAGCAGCCAAGAGGCAACTAGCGGGATGGAAGAGACCCAGTACTTC,CASSQEATSGMEETQYF,once,TRBJ2-5,TRBD2,TRBV4-1
TGTGCCAGCAGCCCCGTGGGAGGCCCTTACTATGGCTACACCTTC,CASSPVGGPYYGYTF,-,TRBJ1-2,-,TRBV9
TGTGCCAGCAGCCGGGGACAGGGGGTTGAAAAACTGTTTTTT,CASSRGQGVEKLFF,-,TRBJ1-4,TRBD1,TRBV5-6
TGCAGCGTGCGGACAGGCAAACACCAAGAGACCCAGTACTTC,CSVRTGKHQETQYF,-,TRBJ2-5,TRBD1,TRBV29-1
TGTGCCCTCTCGGGGGAGGCGAGTCCCTACGAGCAGTACTTC,CALSGEASPYEQYF,-,TRBJ2-7,-,TRBV10-3
TGTGCCAGCAGCTTACCAGGACTTTTCGAGCAGTACTTC,CASSLPGLFEQYF,-,TRBJ2-7,-,TRBV7-2
TGTGCCAGCAGCCAGACGGAGGGTTGGCTGTTTTTT,CASSQTEGWLFF,-,TRBJ1-4,-,TRBV4-2
TGTGCCAGCAGCTCAAGACAGGGGGCGAGCTCCTACGAGCAGTACTTC,CASSSRQGASSYEQYF,few,TRBJ2-7,TRBD1,TRBV7-9
TGTGCCAGCAGTTCCCAGTCAAGGGGAACAGATTTGGTCACCTTC,CASSSQSRGTDLVTF,-,TRBJ1-2,-,TRBV25-1
TGTGCCAGCAGCTCACCCCTACGCGGCTACGAGCAGTACTTC,CASSSPLRGYEQYF,-,TRBJ2-7,-,TRBV27
TGTGCCAGCAGTGGGGCCCAAAACTATGGCTACACCTTC,CASSGAQNYGYTF,once,TRBJ1-2,-,TRBV2
TGTGCCAGCAACGACAGGGGAGGTGCCTACGAGCAGTACTTC,CASNDRGGAYEQYF,few,TRBJ2-7,TRBD1,TRBV6-1
TGTGCCAGCAGCGTATCGGGAGGCACAGATACGCAGTATTTT,CASSVSGGTDTQYF,-,TRBJ2-3,-,TRBV9
TGTGCCAGCAGCAGAACAGGCCCTGGAAACACCATATATTTT,CASSRTGPGNTIYF,few,TRBJ1-3,-,TRBV27
TGCGCCAGCAGCCAACCTTTAGGACTGAACAATGAGCAGTTCTTC,CASSQPLGLNNEQFF,-,TRBJ2-1,-,TRBV4-1
TGTGCCAGCCAGTCAGATACGCAGTATTTT,CASQSDTQYF,once,TRBJ2-3,-,TRBV2
TGCGCCAGCAGCCCATTAGCGGGCACAGATACGCAGTATTTT,CASSPLAGTDTQYF,-,TRBJ2-3,-,TRBV5-1
TGTGCCAGCAGCCAAGAAAGGGGGGGGGCTAATGAAAAACTGTTTTTT,CASSQERGGANEKLFF,many,TRBJ1-4,-,TRBV4-2
TGTGCCAGCAGCTCCCACGGAGGGACTAAAGGGGAAAAACTGTTTTTT,CASSSHGGTKGEKLFF,-,TRBJ1-4,-,TRBV9
TGTGCCAGCTTCGGTGGGGGGTCAGTTGACGAGCAGTACTTC,CASFGGGSVDEQYF,few,TRBJ2-7,-,TRBV2
TGTGCCAGCAGCCGGGGACTAGAAGCATTCGCGCAGTATTTT,CASSRGLEAFAQYF,few,TRBJ2-3,TRBD2,TRBV7-2
TGTGCCAGCAGCCCGGACTCAGGGGCTTACGAGCAGTACTTC,CASSPDSGAYEQYF,-,TRBJ2-7,-,TRBV5-4
TGTGCCAGCAGCCGCCGACTAGCGGGAGACTTCAATGAGCAGTTCTTC,CASSRRLAGDFNEQFF,-,TRBJ2-1,TRBD2,TRBV4-2
TGTGCCAGTAGTATAGGGGGAGGCACTGAAGCTTTCTTT,CASSIGGGTEAFF,-,TRBJ1-1,-,TRBV19
TGTGCCAGTAGTACCCAGCCGACTAGCGGGCCCCACAATGAGCAGTTCTTC,CASSTQPTSGPHNEQFF,-,TRBJ2-1,TRBD2,TRBV19
TGTGCCAGCAGCGTAGAGGGACTCCTAAACACCGGGGAGCTGTTTTTT,CASSVEGLLNTGELFF,-,TRBJ2-2,-,TRBV9
TGTGCCAGCAGTGAATGGGGAGGGTCAAATTCACCCCTCCACTTT,CASSEWGGSNSPLHF,few,TRBJ1-6,-,TRBV6-1
TGCGCCAGCAGTGAGGCGGACAGGGTAGACGGCTACACCTTC,CASSEADRVDGYTF,few,TRBJ1-2,TRBD1,TRBV10-2
TGCGCCAGCAGCTTGCTAGCGGGGGGCAAAACTTACCCCTACGAGCAGTACTTC,CASSLLAGGKTYPYEQYF,few,TRBJ2-7,TRBD2,TRBV5-1
TGCAGCGTGAGCGGGAGGCTCATGTACGAGCAGTACTTC,CSVSGRLMYEQYF,-,TRBJ2-7,TRBD2,TRBV29-1
TGTGCCAGCAGTTACCAGGAATCCTCTGGAAACACCATATATTTT,CASSYQESSGNTIYF,few,TRBJ1-3,-,TRBV6-5
TGTGCCAGCAGTTTTCAGCCGGGATCGGGGCAAGAGACCCAGTACTTC,CASSFQPGSGQETQYF,few,TRBJ2-5,-,TRBV28
TGCAGCGTCGTTTCGTACACTGAAGCTTTCTTT,CSVVSYTEAFF,-,TRBJ1-1,-,TRBV29-1
TGTGCCAGTAGTATCCTCAGCGGAACGCAGTATTTT,CASSILSGTQYF,few,TRBJ2-3,-,TRBV19
TGCGCCAGCAGCCAAGATCAGGGAAGGAATGACGATGAGCAGTTCTTC,CASSQDQGRNDDEQFF,few,TRBJ2-1,-,TRBV4-1
TGCGCCAGCAGCCGGGGGAGCCTAGCGGGGAACTCTGGGGCCAACGTCCTGACTTTC,CASSRGSLAGNSGANVLTF,-,TRBJ2-6,TRBD2,TRBV4-1
TGTGCCAGCAGAGGGGACAGAAATTCCTACGAGCAGTACTTC,CASRGDRNSYEQYF,-,TRBJ2-7,TRBD1,TRBV2
TGTGCCAGCAGTGATTACAAAGAGACCCAGTACTTC,CASSDYKETQYF,-,TRBJ2-5,-,TRBV2